The 25 T cell receptor beta chains below come from one sample, sequenced in a study of blood T cell repertoires in COVID-19. Some clones are missing from TCRdb's copy, which holds only in-frame ones; the method was immunoSEQ multiplex PCR. The sample includes about 110,000 clones, 60% to 85% seen only once; the top ten take 1.5% to 2%. The sample comprised peripheral blood. The receptors here all came from a middle-aged woman with acute or convalescent COVID-19.

This clone was observed a handful of times. The chain has TRBV4-1 and TRBJ2-7; D possibly corresponds to TRBD1 (6 bases). Germline CDR1 reads MGHRA; CDR2 reads YSYEKL. This CDR3 region has 14 residues. Between the trimmed V and J ends, which lost 3 bases and 2 bases, there was a span of 11 bases. CDR3 protein: CASSQPTGTYEQYF. CDR3 nucleotide sequence: TGCGCCAGCAGCCAGCCAACAGGGACCTACGAGCAGTACTTC.

This chain uses TRBV5-1 with TRBJ2-7, with 8 bases matching TRBD2. With 2 bases clipped from V and 1 base from J, the junction kept 5 bases outside the gene matches. Germline CDR1 is SGHRS and CDR2 is YFSETQ. The CDR3 contains 15 residues. CDR3 sequence: CASSFGAGGSYEQYF. The CDR3 DNA reads TGCGCCAGCAGCTTCGGGGCGGGGGGTTCCTACGAGCAGTACTTC.

The chain carries TRBV2 and TRBJ2-1; 7 bases align to TRBD2. In germline, CDR1 is SNHLY, CDR2 FYNNEI. The CDR3 is 16 amino acids. V was pared by 7 bases and J by 0 bases, with 9 bases of the junction left unmatched. DNA of the CDR3: TGTGCCAGCACCCCCTCCCTAGCGGACTCCTACAATGAGCAGTTCTTC. As protein: CASTPSLADSYNEQFF.

The chain combines TRBV19 with TRBJ2-1; possible D gene TRBD2, 6 bases. Between the trimmed V and J ends, which lost 4 bases and 0 bases, there was a span of 13 bases. The germline CDR1 and CDR2 sequences are LNHDA and SQIVND (reference sequence). There are 16 residues in the CDR3. The CDR3 DNA reads TGTGCCAGTAGTACCGGGAACGGGGGCTCCTACAATGAGCAGTTCTTC. Translation: CASSTGNGGSYNEQFF.

The table lists this clone with a few counts. The rearrangement links TRBV28 to TRBJ1-4; tentative D call: TRBD1 (5 bases). CDR1 MDHEN and CDR2 SYDVKM come from the germline V gene. V was shortened by 3 bases and J by 5 bases, with 7 bases between the two germline ends. The CDR3 runs to 13 residues. CDR3 region: CASSFRGNEKLFF. The CDR3 DNA sequence: TGTGCCAGCAGTTTTAGGGGAAATGAAAAACTGTTTTTT.

This chain uses TRBV28 with TRBJ1-5; TRBD1 aligns across 8 bases. The J segment lost 6 bases and the V segment lost 4 bases, leaving 2 bases of the junction unmatched. The CDR3 is 13 amino acids. Germline V gives CDR1 MDHEN, CDR2 SYDVKM. CDR3 residues: CASSSGQGQPQHF. The CDR3 coding sequence is TGTGCCAGCAGTTCCGGACAGGGTCAGCCCCAGCATTTT.

V usage is TRBV3-1 (or the pseudogene TRBV3-2) and J usage is TRBJ1-2, with D perhaps TRBD1 (5 bases). Trimming took 5 bases from V and 4 from J, leaving 8 bases between them. CDR3 size: 12 residues. CDR1 is LGHDT, CDR2 YNNKEL, per germline (reference sequence). The CDR3 DNA is TGTGCCAGCAGCTCCAGGGCCTATGGCTACACCTTC. It translates to CASSSRAYGYTF.

The V call is TRBV2, the J call TRBJ1-5; D gene unclear. This CDR3 comprises 13 residues. Germline loops: CDR1 SNHLY, CDR2 FYNNEI. Trimming stripped 8 bases from V and 6 bases from J, with 14 bases between. CDR3 sequence (DNA): TGTGCCAGCGGGAGAACAGATTTTCAGCCCCAGCATTTT. Translated, it gives CASGRTDFQPQHF.

This chain uses TRBV7-2 with TRBJ2-5; D remains unclear. The CDR3 length is 13 residues. Germline V gene lookup returns CDR1 SGHTA and CDR2 FQGNSA. Trimming removed 5 bases from V and 5 bases from J, with 12 bases in between. This CDR3 is CASSPDLRETQYF. As DNA, the CDR3 is TGTGCCAGCAGCCCCGACCTGAGGGAGACCCAGTACTTC.

The chain links TRBV6-5 to TRBJ2-7; the match to TRBD1 covers 7 bases. CDR3 length equals 14 residues. Looked up from germline, CDR1 is MNHEY and CDR2 is SVGAGI. V lost 6 bases, J lost 5 bases, and 10 bases stayed unmatched. The CDR3 sequence: CASRVGRGNDEQYF. CDR3 bases: TGTGCCAGCAGGGTGGGCAGGGGGAACGACGAGCAGTACTTC.

The V and J genes are TRBV10-1 and TRBJ2-4; D perhaps matches TRBD2 (5 bases). Germline CDR1 is WNHNN and CDR2 is SYGVQD (reference sequence). This CDR3 region has 15 residues. The V and J ends lost 1 base and 8 bases respectively, with 15 bases between them. The CDR3 nucleotides read TGCGCCAGCAGTGAGTTAGAACTCAAGGAGGACATTCAGTACTTC. Its protein product is CASSELELKEDIQYF.

The chain uses TRBV5-4 and TRBJ1-3; D possibly corresponds to TRBD1 (5 bases). The CDR3 has 14 residues. Looked up from germline, CDR1 is SGHNT and CDR2 is YYREEE (reference sequence). Trimming pared 3 bases from V and 0 bases from J, leaving 7 bases between. The CDR3 DNA reads as TGTGCCAGCAGCTGGGACTTCTCTGGAAACACCATATATTTT. Amino acids: CASSWDFSGNTIYF.

A few counts support this clone. This rearrangement joins TRBV2 to TRBJ1-2; D may be TRBD1 (6 bases). V was shortened by 8 bases and J by 7 bases, with 11 bases between the two germline ends. There are 11 residues in the CDR3. Germline values: CDR1 SNHLY, CDR2 FYNNEI. The CDR3 loop is CASGTGSGYTF. In nucleotides, the CDR3 is TGTGCCAGCGGAACAGGGTCTGGCTACACCTTC.

The rearrangement links TRBV28 to TRBJ2-3; TRBD2 matches 7 bases. The J segment lost 2 bases and the V segment lost 5 bases, leaving 4 bases of the junction unmatched. This CDR3 is built from 14 residues. Per the germline V gene, CDR1 is MDHEN and CDR2 is SYDVKM. The DNA of the CDR3 is TGTGCCAGCAGTACGGGGGGATTCACAGATACGCAGTATTTT. It is translated as CASSTGGFTDTQYF.

V is TRBV15 and J is TRBJ2-7, with TRBD1 as a possible D gene (6 bases). V lost 0 bases and J 4 bases, leaving 13 bases between the germline ends. Germline assignment: CDR1 LNHNV and CDR2 YYDKDF (reference sequence). This CDR3 is built from 15 residues. The CDR3 nucleotides are TGTGCCACCAGCAGAGAGGCAGGGGTTGGGTACGAGCAGTACTTC. It encodes CATSREAGVGYEQYF.

This chain links TRBV5-4 with TRBJ2-7, with D perhaps matching TRBD1 (6 bases). The CDR3 has 14 residues. V was clipped by 4 bases and J by 0 bases, with 11 bases between them. Germline CDR1 is SGHNT and CDR2 is YYREEE (reference sequence). DNA for the CDR3: TGTGCCAGCAGCCTCCGGGACACCTCCTACGAGCAGTACTTC. The encoded protein is CASSLRDTSYEQYF.

The genes are TRBV2 and TRBJ2-1; no firm D call. CDR1 is SNHLY, CDR2 FYNNEI, per germline. The CDR3 covers 11 residues. Deletions cut 8 bases from V and 4 bases from J, with 6 bases between. CDR3 nucleotides: TGTGCCAGCTCAGGATACAATGAGCAGTTCTTC. Residues: CASSGYNEQFF.

The chain carries TRBV7-6 and TRBJ2-5; 8 nucleotides agree with TRBD2. The CDR3 has 14 amino acids. V shed 2 bases and J 2 bases; nucleotides not matched to a gene: 1. The germline gives CDR1 SGHVS, CDR2 FNYEAQ. CDR3 in amino acids: CASSLKRGQETQYF. For the CDR3, the DNA is TGTGCCAGCAGCTTAAAGCGGGGGCAAGAGACCCAGTACTTC.

This chain links TRBV5-1 with TRBJ2-1, with 7 positions matching TRBD1. Per the germline V gene, CDR1 is SGHRS and CDR2 is YFSETQ. V lost 4 bases to trimming and J lost 2 bases; unmatched junction nucleotides: 15. The CDR3 totals 18 residues. CDR3 bases: TGCGCCAGCAGCCCCTCCCCGCCGGGACAGAACCCCTACAATGAGCAGTTCTTC. This encodes CASSPSPPGQNPYNEQFF.

The J gene is TRBJ1-4, the V gene TRBV7-2, with D possibly being TRBD1 (6 bases). The ends were cut back, 3 bases at V and 5 bases at J, with 16 bases in the middle. The CDR3 is made up of 16 amino acids. Germline lookup yields CDR1 SGHTA and CDR2 FQGNSA. The CDR3 DNA sequence: TGTGCCAGCAGCTTTTTAGCGACAGGCTCAAATGAAAAACTGTTTTTT. It encodes CASSFLATGSNEKLFF.

The chain joins TRBV12-3 or TRBV12-4 to TRBJ1-2; TRBD1 matches at 7 bases. V gave up 2 bases and J gave up 4 bases; unmatched junction bases: 1. The CDR3 is 13 amino acids. The CDR3 loop reads CASSLQGGYGYTF. The CDR3 DNA is TGTGCCAGCAGTTTACAGGGGGGCTATGGCTACACCTTC.

The table lists this clone with a few counts. The chain is built from TRBV5-4 and TRBJ2-3; a possible D gene is TRBD2 (6 bases). The V end lost 4 bases, the J end lost 1 base, and 16 bases lay between the germline ends. The CDR3 contains 16 residues. CDR1 is SGHNT, CDR2 YYREEE, per germline (reference sequence). The DNA for the CDR3 is TGTGCCAGCAGCGGCGGGGCTAGCGTCGGCACAGATACGCAGTATTTT. Its protein product is CASSGGASVGTDTQYF.

This clone was counted only a few times. The chain is built from TRBV4-3 and TRBJ1-5; D remains ambiguous. V lost 1 base and J 0 bases, leaving 7 bases between the germline ends. This CDR3 is built from 15 residues. Germline CDR1 and CDR2: LGHNA and YSLEER. CDR3 region: CASSQVLGSNQPQHF. The CDR3 DNA is TGCGCCAGCAGCCAAGTTCTCGGTAGCAATCAGCCCCAGCATTTT.

The J gene is TRBJ1-6, the V gene TRBV2; 7 bases are shared with TRBD1. From germline, CDR1 is SNHLY and CDR2 FYNNEI. The CDR3 consists of 15 residues. V shed 5 bases, J shed 5 bases, and the junction held 6 bases outside the gene matches. CDR3: CASSKTGLDNSPLHF. CDR3 bases: TGTGCCAGCAGTAAGACAGGGCTGGATAATTCACCCCTCCACTTT.

This clone was seen only a few times. The rearrangement uses TRBV6-2 or TRBV6-3 and TRBJ2-5; TRBD2 might be the D (5 bases). V dropped 5 bases and J dropped 5 bases, with 15 bases sitting between them. Germline values: CDR1 MNHEY, CDR2 SVGEGT. This CDR3 is built from 14 residues. The CDR3 DNA is TGTGCCAGCAGTATGGAGGAGGCTCGGGAGACCCAGTACTTC. Translation: CASSMEEARETQYF.